This TCR beta chain was observed in a study of T-cell reconstitution after alpha-beta-depleted transplantation in children. This clonotype is judged medium-sized (0.01 to 0.1%). As yet, its antigen is unknown. Trimming cost V 1 base and J 4 bases; bases outside gene matches: 6. Germline CDR1 and CDR2: DFQATT and SNEGSKA (reference sequence). This CDR3 has 15 residues. Study observations and caveats: One year after transplant, T-cell counts and diversity came mostly from newly produced T cells. Several hundred expanded graft clones reportedly were the source of alpha-beta T cells about two months after transplant. Several patients had high TCRbeta diversity at day 60; it came from surviving recipient T cells and thymic progenitors.

As it was prepared, the TCRbeta library received unique molecular identifiers. TCRdb called the PCR reads again in MiXCR, with one record for every CDR3 protein. The table includes 450,000 to 550,000 distinct CDR3 sequences, around 10% detected once. Sequencing was performed on PBMCs, mostly from graft donor cells, taken 180 days after TCRalphabeta/CD19-depleted stem cell transplant. The clonotype comes from a female patient under 10 years old who had a stem cell transplant for aplastic anemia, so the T cells may come from the graft donor. J is TRBJ1-4 and V is TRBV20-1, with TRBD1 matching 7 bases. The CDR3 DNA reads TGCAGTGCTAGAGTCGTGGGACAGAATAATGAAAAACTGTTTTTT. This translates into CSARVVGQNNEKLFF.